A single TCR beta chain is shown here with its context. The CDR3 loop spans 12 amino acids. The germline gives CDR1 SQVTM, CDR2 ANQGSEA. Trimming left V 4 bases short and J 8 bases short, with 14 bases between. Profiling relied on immunoSEQ multiplex PCR, and the TCRdb table lists in-frame clones only, not all of them. The data contain roughly 300,000 clones, around 92% of them singletons. The data belong to a study of blood T cell repertoires in COVID-19. Overall study: Researchers got acute and convalescent COVID-19 samples from the United States, Italy and Spain.

The sequencing input was peripheral blood. The chain has TRBV29-1 and TRBJ1-2; no firm D call. The TCR originated in a man aged 18 to 35 who had recovered from COVID-19. The chain's CDR3 is CSVGGGFYGYTF. In nucleotides, the CDR3 is TGCAGCGTTGGAGGAGGGTTTTACGGCTACACCTTC.